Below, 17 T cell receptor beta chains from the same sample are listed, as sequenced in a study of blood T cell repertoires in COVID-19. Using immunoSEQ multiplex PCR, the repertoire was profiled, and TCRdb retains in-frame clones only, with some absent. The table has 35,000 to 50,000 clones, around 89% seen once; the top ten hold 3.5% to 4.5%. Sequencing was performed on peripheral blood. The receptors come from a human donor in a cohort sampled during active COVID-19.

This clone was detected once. The CDR3: CASGGRPGETQYF. The CDR3 DNA reads TGTGCCAGCGGCGGGAGGCCGGGAGAGACCCAGTACTTC. This chain joins TRBV28 and TRBJ2-5; 8 nucleotides agree with TRBD2. Unmatched junction bases numbered 6, after V lost 8 bases and J lost 4 bases. CDR3 length: 13 amino acids. Germline V gives CDR1 MDHEN, CDR2 SYDVKM.

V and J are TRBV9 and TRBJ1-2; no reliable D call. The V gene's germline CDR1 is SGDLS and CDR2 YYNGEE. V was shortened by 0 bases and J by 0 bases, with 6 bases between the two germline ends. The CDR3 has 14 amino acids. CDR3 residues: CASSVGQTNYGYTF. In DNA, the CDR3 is TGTGCCAGCAGCGTAGGCCAGACTAACTATGGCTACACCTTC. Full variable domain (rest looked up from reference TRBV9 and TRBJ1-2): DSGVTQTPKHLITATGQRVTLRCSPRSGDLSVYWYQQSLDQGLQFLIQYYNGEERAKGNILERFSAQQFPDLHSELNLSSLELGDSALYFCASSVGQTNYGYTFGSGTRLTVV.

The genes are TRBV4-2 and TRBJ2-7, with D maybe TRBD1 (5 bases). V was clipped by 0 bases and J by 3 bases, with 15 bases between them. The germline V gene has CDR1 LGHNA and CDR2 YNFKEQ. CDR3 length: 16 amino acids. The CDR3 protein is CASSQDLGVPIYEQYF. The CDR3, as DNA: TGTGCCAGCAGCCAAGATTTAGGGGTTCCCATCTACGAGCAGTACTTC.

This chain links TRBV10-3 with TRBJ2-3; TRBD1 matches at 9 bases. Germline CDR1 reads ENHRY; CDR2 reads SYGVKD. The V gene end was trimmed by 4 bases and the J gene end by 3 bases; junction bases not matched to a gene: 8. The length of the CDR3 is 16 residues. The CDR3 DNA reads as TGTGCCATCAGTGGCCCGGGACAGGGAAGGACAGATACGCAGTATTTT. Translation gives CAISGPGQGRTDTQYF.

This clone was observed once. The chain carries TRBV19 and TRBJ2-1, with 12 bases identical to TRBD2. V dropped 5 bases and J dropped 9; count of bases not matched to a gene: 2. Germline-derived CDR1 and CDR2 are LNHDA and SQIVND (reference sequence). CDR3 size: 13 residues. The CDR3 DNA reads TGTGCCAGTAGTGTGACTAGCGGGGGTGAGCAGTTCTTC. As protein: CASSVTSGGEQFF. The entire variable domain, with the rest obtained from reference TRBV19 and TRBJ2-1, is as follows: DGGITQSPKYLFRKEGQNVTLSCEQNLNHDAMYWYRQDPGQGLRLIYYSQIVNDFQKGDIAEGYSVSREKKESFPLTVTSAQKNPTAFYLCASSVTSGGEQFFGPGTRLTVL.

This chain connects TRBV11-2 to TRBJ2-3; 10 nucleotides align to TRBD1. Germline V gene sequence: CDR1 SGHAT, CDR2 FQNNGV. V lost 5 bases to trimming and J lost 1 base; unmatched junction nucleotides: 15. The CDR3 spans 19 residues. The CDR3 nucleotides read TGTGCCAGCAGCCCAAAGAGGACAGGGGGTTCGTCTGGCACAGATACGCAGTATTTT. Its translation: CASSPKRTGGSSGTDTQYF.

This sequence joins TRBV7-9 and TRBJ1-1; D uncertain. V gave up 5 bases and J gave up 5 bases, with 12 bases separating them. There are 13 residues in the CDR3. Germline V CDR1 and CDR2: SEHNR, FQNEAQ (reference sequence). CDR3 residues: CASSVQMGTEAFF. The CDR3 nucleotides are TGTGCCAGCAGCGTACAGATGGGTACTGAAGCTTTCTTT.

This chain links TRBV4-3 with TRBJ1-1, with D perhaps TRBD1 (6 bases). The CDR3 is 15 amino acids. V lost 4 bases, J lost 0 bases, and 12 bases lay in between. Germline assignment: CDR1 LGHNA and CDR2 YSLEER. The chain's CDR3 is CASSRKTGLNTEAFF. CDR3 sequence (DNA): TGCGCCAGCAGCCGAAAGACAGGTTTGAACACTGAAGCTTTCTTT.

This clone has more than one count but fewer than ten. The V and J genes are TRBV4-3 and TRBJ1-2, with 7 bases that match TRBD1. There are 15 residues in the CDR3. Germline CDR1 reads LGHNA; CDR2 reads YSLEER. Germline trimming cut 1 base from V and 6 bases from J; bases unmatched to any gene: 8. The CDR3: CASSQAGLQGDGYTF. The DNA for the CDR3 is TGCGCCAGCAGCCAAGCTGGTCTCCAGGGGGATGGCTACACCTTC.

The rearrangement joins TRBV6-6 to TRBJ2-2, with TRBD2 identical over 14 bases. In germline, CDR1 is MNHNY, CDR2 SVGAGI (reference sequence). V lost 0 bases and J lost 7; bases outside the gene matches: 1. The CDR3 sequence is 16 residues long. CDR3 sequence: CASSYSTSGGDGELFF. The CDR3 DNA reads TGTGCCAGCAGTTACTCGACTAGCGGGGGGGACGGGGAGCTGTTTTTT.

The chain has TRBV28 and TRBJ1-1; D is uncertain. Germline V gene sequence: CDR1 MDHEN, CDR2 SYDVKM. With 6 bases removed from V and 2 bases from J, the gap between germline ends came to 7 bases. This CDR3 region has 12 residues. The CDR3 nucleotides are TGTGCCAGCAGGAGACATAACACTGAAGCTTTCTTT. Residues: CASRRHNTEAFF.

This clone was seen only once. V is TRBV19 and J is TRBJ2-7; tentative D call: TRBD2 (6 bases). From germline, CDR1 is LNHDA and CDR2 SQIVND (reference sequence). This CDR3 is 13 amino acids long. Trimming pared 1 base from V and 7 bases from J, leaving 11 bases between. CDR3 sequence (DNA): TGTGCCAGTAGTATAGCTCGGGAGCGTGAGCAGTACTTC. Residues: CASSIAREREQYF. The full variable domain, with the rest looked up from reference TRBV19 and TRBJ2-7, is DGGITQSPKYLFRKEGQNVTLSCEQNLNHDAMYWYRQDPGQGLRLIYYSQIVNDFQKGDIAEGYSVSREKKESFPLTVTSAQKNPTAFYLCASSIAREREQYFGPGTRLTVT.

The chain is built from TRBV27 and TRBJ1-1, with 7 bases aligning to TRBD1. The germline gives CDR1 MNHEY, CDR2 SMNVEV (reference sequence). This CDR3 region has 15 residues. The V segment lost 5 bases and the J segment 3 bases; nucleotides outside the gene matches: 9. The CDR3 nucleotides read TGTGCCAGCAGTCCCTTCGAGGGGGCGTACACTGAAGCTTTCTTT. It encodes CASSPFEGAYTEAFF.

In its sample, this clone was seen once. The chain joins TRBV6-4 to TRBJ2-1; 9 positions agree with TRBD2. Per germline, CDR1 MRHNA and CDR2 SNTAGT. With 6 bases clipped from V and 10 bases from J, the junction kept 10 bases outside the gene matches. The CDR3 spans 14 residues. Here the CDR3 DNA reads TGTGCCAGCAGCTTAGCGGGGGAGGCGAGGGAGCAGTTCTTC. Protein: CASSLAGEAREQFF.

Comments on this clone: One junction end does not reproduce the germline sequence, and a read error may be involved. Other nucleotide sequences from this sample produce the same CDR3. Here the CDR3 reads CASSLGPGSGGMYEQYF. The DNA of the CDR3 is TGCGCCAGCAGCTTAGGGCCGGGTAGCGGGGGGATGTACGAGCAGTACTTC. The chain combines TRBV7-2 with TRBJ2-7, with 10 bases lining up with TRBD2. The CDR3 sequence is 17 residues long. In germline, CDR1 is SGHTA, CDR2 FQGNSA.

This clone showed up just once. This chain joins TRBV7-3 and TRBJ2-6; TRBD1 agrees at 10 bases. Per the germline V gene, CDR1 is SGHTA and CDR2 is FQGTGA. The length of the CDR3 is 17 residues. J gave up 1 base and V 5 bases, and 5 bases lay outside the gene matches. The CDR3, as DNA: TGTGCCAGCAGCCTCCGGGACAGGGGTTCTGGGGCCAACGTCCTGACTTTC. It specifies CASSLRDRGSGANVLTF.

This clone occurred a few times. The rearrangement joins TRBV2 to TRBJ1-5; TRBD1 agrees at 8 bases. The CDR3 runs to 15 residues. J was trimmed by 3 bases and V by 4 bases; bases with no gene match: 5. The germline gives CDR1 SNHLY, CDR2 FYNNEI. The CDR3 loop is CASSADRVPNQPQHF. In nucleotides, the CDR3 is TGTGCCAGCAGTGCGGACAGGGTACCCAATCAGCCCCAGCATTTT.